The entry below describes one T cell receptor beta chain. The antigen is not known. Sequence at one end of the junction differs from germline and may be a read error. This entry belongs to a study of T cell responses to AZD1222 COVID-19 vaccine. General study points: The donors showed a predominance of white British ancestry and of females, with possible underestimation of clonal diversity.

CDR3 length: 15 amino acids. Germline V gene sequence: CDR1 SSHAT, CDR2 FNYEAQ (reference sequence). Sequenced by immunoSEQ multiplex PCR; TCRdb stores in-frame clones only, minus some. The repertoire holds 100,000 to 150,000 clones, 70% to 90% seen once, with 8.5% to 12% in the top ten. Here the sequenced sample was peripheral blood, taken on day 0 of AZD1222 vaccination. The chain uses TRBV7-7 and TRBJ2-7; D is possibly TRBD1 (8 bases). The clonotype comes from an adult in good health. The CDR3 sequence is CASSFGQGGTYEQYF. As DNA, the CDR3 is TGTGCTAGCAGCTTCGGACAGGGAGGGACCTACGAGCAGTACTTC.